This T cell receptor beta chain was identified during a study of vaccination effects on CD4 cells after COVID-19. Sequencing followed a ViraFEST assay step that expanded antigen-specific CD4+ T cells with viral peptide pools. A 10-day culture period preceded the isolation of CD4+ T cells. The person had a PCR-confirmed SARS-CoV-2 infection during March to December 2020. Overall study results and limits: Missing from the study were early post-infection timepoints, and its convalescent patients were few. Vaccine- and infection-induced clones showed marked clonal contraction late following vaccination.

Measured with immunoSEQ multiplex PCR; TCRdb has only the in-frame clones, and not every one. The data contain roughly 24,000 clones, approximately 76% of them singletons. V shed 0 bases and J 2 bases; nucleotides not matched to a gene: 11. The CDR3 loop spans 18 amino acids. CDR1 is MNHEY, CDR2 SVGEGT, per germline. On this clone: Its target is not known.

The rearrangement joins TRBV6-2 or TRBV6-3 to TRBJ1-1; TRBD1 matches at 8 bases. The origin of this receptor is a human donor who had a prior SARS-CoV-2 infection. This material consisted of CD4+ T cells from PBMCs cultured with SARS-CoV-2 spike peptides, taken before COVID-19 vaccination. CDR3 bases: TGTGCCAGCAGTTACTCGTTGTCTCCAGGGGGCCTAAACACTGAAGCTTTCTTT. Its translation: CASSYSLSPGGLNTEAFF.